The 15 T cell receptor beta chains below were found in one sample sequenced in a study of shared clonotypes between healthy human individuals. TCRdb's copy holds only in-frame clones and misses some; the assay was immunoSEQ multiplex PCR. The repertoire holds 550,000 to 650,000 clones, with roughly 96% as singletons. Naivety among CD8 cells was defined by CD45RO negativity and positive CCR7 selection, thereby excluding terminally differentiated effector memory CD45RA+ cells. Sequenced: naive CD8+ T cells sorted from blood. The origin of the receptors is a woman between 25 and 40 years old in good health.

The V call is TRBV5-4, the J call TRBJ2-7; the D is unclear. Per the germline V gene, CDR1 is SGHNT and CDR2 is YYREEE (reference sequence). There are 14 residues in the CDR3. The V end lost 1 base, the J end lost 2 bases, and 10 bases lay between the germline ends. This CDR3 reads CASSLWLNPYEQYF. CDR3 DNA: TGTGCCAGCAGCTTGTGGCTCAATCCCTACGAGCAGTACTTC.

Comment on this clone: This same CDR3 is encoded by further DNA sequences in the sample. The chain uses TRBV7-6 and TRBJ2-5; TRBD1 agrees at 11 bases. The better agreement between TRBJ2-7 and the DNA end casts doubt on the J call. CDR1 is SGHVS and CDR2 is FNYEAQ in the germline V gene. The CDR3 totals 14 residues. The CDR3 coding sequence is TGTGCCAGCAGTCCGGGACAGGGGGCCTACGAGCAGTACTTC. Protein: CASSPGQGAYEQYF.

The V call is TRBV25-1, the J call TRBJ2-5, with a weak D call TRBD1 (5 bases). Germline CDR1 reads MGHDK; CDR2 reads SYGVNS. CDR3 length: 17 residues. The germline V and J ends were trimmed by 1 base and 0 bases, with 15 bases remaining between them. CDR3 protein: CASSEFWKGQYQETQYF. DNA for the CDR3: TGTGCCAGCAGTGAATTTTGGAAGGGGCAGTACCAAGAGACCCAGTACTTC.

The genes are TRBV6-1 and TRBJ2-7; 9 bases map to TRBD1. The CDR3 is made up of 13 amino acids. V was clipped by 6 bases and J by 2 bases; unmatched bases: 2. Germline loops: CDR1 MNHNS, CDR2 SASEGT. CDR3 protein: CASRGQGAYEQYF. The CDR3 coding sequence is TGTGCCAGCAGGGGACAGGGAGCCTACGAGCAGTACTTC.

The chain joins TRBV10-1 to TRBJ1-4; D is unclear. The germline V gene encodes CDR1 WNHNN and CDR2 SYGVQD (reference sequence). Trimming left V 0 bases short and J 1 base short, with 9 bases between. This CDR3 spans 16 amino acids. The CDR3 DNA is TGCGCCAGCAGTGAGTCCTGGGCGGTAACTAATGAAAAACTGTTTTTT. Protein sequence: CASSESWAVTNEKLFF.

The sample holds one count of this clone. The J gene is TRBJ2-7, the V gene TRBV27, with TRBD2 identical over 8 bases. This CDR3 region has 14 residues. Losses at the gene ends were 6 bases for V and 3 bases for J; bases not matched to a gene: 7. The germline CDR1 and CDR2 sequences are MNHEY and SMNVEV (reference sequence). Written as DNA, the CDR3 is TGTGCCAGCAGCGATAGCGGGGAGGACTACGAGCAGTACTTC. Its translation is CASSDSGEDYEQYF.

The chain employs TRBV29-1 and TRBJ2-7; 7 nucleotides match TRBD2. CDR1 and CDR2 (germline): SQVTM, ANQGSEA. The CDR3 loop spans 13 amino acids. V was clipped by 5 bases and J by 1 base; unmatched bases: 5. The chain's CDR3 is CSVRLADSYEQYF. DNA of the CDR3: TGCAGCGTTCGGCTAGCGGATTCCTACGAGCAGTACTTC.

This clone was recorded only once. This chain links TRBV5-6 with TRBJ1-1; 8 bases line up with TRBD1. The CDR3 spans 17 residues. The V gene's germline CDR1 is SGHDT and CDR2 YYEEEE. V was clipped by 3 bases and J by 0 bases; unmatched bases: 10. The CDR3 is CASSSRDRLTMNTEAFF. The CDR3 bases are TGTGCCAGCAGCTCCCGGGACAGGCTTACAATGAACACTGAAGCTTTCTTT.

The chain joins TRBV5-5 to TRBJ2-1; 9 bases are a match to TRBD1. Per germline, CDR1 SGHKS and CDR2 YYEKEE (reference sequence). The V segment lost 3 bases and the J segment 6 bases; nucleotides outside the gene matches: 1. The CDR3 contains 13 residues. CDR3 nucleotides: TGTGCCAGCAGCTGGACAGGGGCCAATGAGCAGTTCTTC. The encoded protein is CASSWTGANEQFF.

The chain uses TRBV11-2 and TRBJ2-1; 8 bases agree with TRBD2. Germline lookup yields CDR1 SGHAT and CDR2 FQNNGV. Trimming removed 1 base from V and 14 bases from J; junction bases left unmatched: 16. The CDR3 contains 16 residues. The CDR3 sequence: CASSLGDRSSGALEFF. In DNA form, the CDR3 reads TGTGCCAGCAGCTTAGGAGACCGAAGTAGCGGGGCTCTGGAGTTCTTC.

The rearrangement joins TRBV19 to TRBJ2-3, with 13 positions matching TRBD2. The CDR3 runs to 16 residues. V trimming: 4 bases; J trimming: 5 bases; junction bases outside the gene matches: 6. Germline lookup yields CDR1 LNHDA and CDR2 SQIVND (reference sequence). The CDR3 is CASSTGLAGARDTQYF. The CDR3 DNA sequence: TGTGCCAGTAGTACAGGACTAGCGGGAGCTAGAGATACGCAGTATTTT.

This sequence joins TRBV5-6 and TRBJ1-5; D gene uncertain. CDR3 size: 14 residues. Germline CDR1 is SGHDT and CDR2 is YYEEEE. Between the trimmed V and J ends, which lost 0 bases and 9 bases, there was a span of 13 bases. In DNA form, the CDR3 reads TGTGCCAGCAGCTTGGTATGTGGTGGTGGGCCCCAGCATTTT. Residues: CASSLVCGGGPQHF. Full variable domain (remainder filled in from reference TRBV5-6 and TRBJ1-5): DAGVTQSPTHLIKTRGQQVTLRCSPKSGHDTVSWYQQALGQGPQFIFQYYEEEERQRGNFPDRFSGHQFPNYSSELNVNALLLGDSALYLCASSLVCGGGPQHFGDGTRLSIL.

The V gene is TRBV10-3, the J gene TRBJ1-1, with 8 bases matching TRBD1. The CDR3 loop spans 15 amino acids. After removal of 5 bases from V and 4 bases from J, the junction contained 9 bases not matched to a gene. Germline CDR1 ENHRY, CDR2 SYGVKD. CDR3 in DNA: TGTGCCATCAGTAATACAGGGGGTCAGAGCACTGAAGCTTTCTTT. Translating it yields CAISNTGGQSTEAFF.

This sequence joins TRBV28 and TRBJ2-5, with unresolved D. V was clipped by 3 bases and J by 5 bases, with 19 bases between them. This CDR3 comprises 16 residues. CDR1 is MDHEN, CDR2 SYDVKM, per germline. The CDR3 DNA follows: TGTGCCAGCAGTTTCAGTCAGAACTTCGAACGGGAGACCCAGTACTTC. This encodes CASSFSQNFERETQYF.

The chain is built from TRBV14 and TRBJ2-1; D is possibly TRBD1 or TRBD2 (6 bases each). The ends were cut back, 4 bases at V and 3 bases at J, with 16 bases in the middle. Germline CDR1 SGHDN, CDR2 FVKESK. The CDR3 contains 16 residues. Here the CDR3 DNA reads TGTGCCAGCAGCCCGGAGTCCGGGGGCATCTACAATGAGCAGTTCTTC. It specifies CASSPESGGIYNEQFF.